The present T cell receptor beta chain was sequenced within a study of CD8 T cells in ankylosing spondylitis. Study observations and caveats: Significant enrichment of disease-linked clones was reported in matched ankylosing spondylitis synovial fluid.

This clonotype was recorded many times. Its target is not known. Using quantitative 5'-RACE with molecular barcodes, the authors made TCR beta libraries. MiXCR, applied by TCRdb to the 5' RACE reads, yields one record per CDR3 protein. Among 100,000 to 150,000 distinct CDR3 sequences, roughly 6.6% were seen once, and the ten largest hold 9% to 15%. Sequencing was done on a sample of blood, either unsorted or a sorted T cell fraction (not recorded which). This TCR came from a male donor with ankylosing spondylitis or in good health (not recorded which).

The CDR3 region has the DNA TGCAGTGCTAGAGCCCTGACAGGGCAGAACTATGGCTACACCTTC. Encoded protein: CSARALTGQNYGYTF. J is TRBJ1-2 and V is TRBV20-1; 7 bases map to TRBD1. The ends lost 1 base at V and 2 bases at J; junction bases unmatched: 7. Germline assignment: CDR1 DFQATT and CDR2 SNEGSKA (reference sequence). The CDR3 is 15 amino acids.